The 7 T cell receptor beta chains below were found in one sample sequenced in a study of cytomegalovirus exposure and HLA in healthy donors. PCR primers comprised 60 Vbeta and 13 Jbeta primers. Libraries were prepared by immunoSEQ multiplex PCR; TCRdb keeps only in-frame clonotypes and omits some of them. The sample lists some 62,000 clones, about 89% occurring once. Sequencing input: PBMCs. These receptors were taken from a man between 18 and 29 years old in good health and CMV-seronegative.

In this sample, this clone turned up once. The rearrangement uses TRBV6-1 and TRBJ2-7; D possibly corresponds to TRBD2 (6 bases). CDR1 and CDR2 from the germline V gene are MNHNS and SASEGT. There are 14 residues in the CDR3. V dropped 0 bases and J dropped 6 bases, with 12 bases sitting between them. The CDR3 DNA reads TGTGCCAGCAGTGAAGCGGTTGGAGGGTCCGAGCAGTACTTC. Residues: CASSEAVGGSEQYF.

For the CDR3, the DNA is TGTGCCTGGGGAACAGGGATCAGCGAGACCCAGTACTTC. Amino acid sequence: CAWGTGISETQYF. The rearrangement links TRBV30 to TRBJ2-5, with D possibly matching TRBD1 (6 bases). V was trimmed by 5 bases and J by 5 bases, leaving 15 bases between them. The V gene's germline CDR1 is GTSNPN and CDR2 SVGIG (reference sequence). This CDR3 spans 13 amino acids.

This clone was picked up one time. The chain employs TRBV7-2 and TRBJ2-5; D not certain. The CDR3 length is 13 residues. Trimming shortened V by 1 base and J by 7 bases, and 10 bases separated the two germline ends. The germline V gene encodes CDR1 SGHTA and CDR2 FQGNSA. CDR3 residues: CASSLVGAGTQYF. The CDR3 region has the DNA TGTGCCAGCAGCTTAGTGGGCGCCGGGACCCAGTACTTC.

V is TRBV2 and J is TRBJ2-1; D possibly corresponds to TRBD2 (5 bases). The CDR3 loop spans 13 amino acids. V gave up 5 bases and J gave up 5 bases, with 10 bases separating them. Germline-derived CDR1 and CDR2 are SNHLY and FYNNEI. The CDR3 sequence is CASSWARDNEQFF. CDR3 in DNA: TGTGCCAGCAGTTGGGCGAGGGACAATGAGCAGTTCTTC.

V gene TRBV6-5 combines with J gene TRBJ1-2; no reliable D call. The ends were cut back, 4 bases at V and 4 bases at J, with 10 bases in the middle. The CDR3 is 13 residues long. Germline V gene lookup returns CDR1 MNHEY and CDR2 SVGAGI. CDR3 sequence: CASSSGKVYGYTF. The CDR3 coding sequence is TGTGCCAGCAGTTCGGGGAAGGTCTATGGCTACACCTTC.

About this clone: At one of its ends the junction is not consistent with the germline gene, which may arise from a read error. The CDR3 here is CASTSERGPNF. As DNA, the CDR3 is TGTGCCAGCACCTCGGAGCGGGGACCCAATTTT. The chain uses TRBV28 and TRBJ2-3, with 7 bases that match TRBD2. The CDR3 is 11 amino acids. Looked up from germline, CDR1 is MDHEN and CDR2 is SYDVKM.

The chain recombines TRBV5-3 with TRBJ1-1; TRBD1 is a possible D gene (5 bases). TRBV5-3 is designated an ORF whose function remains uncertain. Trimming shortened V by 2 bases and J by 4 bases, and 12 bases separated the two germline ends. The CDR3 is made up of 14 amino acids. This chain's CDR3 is CARSFQGRGTEAFF. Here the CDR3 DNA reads TGTGCCAGAAGCTTCCAGGGAAGAGGCACTGAAGCTTTCTTT.